Listed below are T cell receptor beta chains from one sample, sequenced in a study of T cells after yellow fever vaccination. From the 5' RACE reads, TCRdb called clonotypes with MiXCR, one entry per CDR3 protein. Of 170,000 or so distinct CDR3 sequences listed, 9.3% were seen once; the top ten hold about a third. Specimen: CD8+ T cells sorted from PBMCs, collected 45 days after the yellow fever booster vaccination. These receptors were taken from a man aged 18 to 35 who received the YFV17D yellow fever vaccine. Both conserved end residues are part of each CDR3. The D gene is left open where the match is weak. Clone size is not always given. Where it is, it says once, few, many or a class for expanded clones.

size: few
J: TRBJ1-2
D: -
V: TRBV4-1
DNA: TGCGCCAGCAGCCAAGAGCTGGGATTCTATGGCTACACCTTC
CDR3: CASSQELGFYGYTF

size: -
J: TRBJ2-2
D: TRBD1
V: TRBV2
DNA: TGTGCCAGCACGGGACAGGGTTACACCGGGGAGCTGTTTTTT
CDR3: CASTGQGYTGELFF

size: -
J: TRBJ1-5
D: TRBD1
V: TRBV27
DNA: TGTGCCAGCAGCTATACAGGGGGCGATCAGCCCCAGCATTTT
CDR3: CASSYTGGDQPQHF

size: few
J: TRBJ1-1
D: -
V: TRBV7-9
DNA: TGTGCCAGCAGCCCACGGACGACAGTGTGGAACACTGAAGCTTTCTTT
CDR3: CASSPRTTVWNTEAFF

size: few
J: TRBJ2-5
D: TRBD1
V: TRBV7-8
DNA: TGTGCCAGCAGCCCCCCCGACAGGGCGGTCGAGACCCAGTACTTC
CDR3: CASSPPDRAVETQYF

size: many
J: TRBJ2-2
D: -
V: TRBV4-3
DNA: TGCGCCAGCAGCCAAGGAGTTCTCCAGGCCGGGGAGCTGTTTTTT
CDR3: CASSQGVLQAGELFF

size: few
J: TRBJ2-7
D: TRBD1
V: TRBV19
DNA: TGTGCCAGTAGTCTGCAGGGGGCCATCTACGAGCAGTACTTC
CDR3: CASSLQGAIYEQYF

size: -
J: TRBJ2-3
D: -
V: TRBV5-4
DNA: TGTGCCACTCAGGGGGGGATTAGCACAGATACGCAGTATTTT
CDR3: CATQGGISTDTQYF

size: few
J: TRBJ2-7
D: -
V: TRBV6-5
DNA: TGTGCCAGCAGCCGCCCGGGACCGTACGAGCAGTACTTC
CDR3: CASSRPGPYEQYF

size: few
J: TRBJ2-7
D: -
V: TRBV6-2/TRBV6-3
DNA: TGTGCCAGCAGTTACCCAATTACTGGACAGCCCTACGAGCAGTACTTC
CDR3: CASSYPITGQPYEQYF

size: medium-sized
J: TRBJ2-7
D: TRBD1
V: TRBV7-9
DNA: TGTGCCAGCAGCCCCCGGGACAGTACCTACGAGCAGTACTTC
CDR3: CASSPRDSTYEQYF

size: few
J: TRBJ1-6
D: -
V: TRBV3-1
DNA: TGTGCCAGCAGCCAAGGTCGAGACAGCCTCCACTTT
CDR3: CASSQGRDSLHF

size: -
J: TRBJ1-2
D: -
V: TRBV6-2/TRBV6-3
DNA: TGTGCCAGCAGTTACTCCGGGACACAGGTGGGCTACACCTTC
CDR3: CASSYSGTQVGYTF

size: few
J: TRBJ2-2
D: TRBD1
V: TRBV6-6
DNA: TGTGCCAGCAGTACTAGACAGGGGGCGGACACCGGGGAGCTGTTTTTT
CDR3: CASSTRQGADTGELFF

size: -
J: TRBJ1-1
D: TRBD1
V: TRBV27
DNA: TGTGCCAGCAGTACCTCCCCAGGGGGAACTGAAGCTTTCTTT
CDR3: CASSTSPGGTEAFF

size: few
J: TRBJ2-2
D: -
V: TRBV7-6
DNA: TGTGCCAGCAGCTTAGAGGCGGGTTGGGCCGGGGAGCTGTTTTTT
CDR3: CASSLEAGWAGELFF

size: -
J: TRBJ2-5
D: TRBD2
V: TRBV10-3
DNA: TGTGCCATCAGTGAGACGGGGAGCGGGGGGGTCTTGGGAGAGACCCAGTACTTC
CDR3: CAISETGSGGVLGETQYF

size: few
J: TRBJ1-2
D: -
V: TRBV27
DNA: TGTGCCAGCAGTTCATCAGGGGTTAACTATGGCTACACCTTC
CDR3: CASSSSGVNYGYTF

size: -
J: TRBJ2-6
D: TRBD1
V: TRBV6-5
DNA: TGTGCCAGCAAGCAGCACAGGGGGCTTGCCAACGTCCTGACTTTC
CDR3: CASKQHRGLANVLTF

size: -
J: TRBJ2-7
D: TRBD1
V: TRBV10-3
DNA: TGTGCCATCAGTGAGGGTCAGGGGGTAAGCTACGAGCAGTACTTC
CDR3: CAISEGQGVSYEQYF

size: -
J: TRBJ1-3
D: -
V: TRBV5-1
DNA: TGCGCCAGCAGCTTTGCCTTCCGGGAGTTTGGAAACACCATATATTTT
CDR3: CASSFAFREFGNTIYF

size: -
J: TRBJ2-3
D: -
V: TRBV5-4
DNA: TGTGCCAGCAACTTTGAGGGAGCCACAGATACGCAGTATTTT
CDR3: CASNFEGATDTQYF

size: many
J: TRBJ2-5
D: -
V: TRBV4-3
DNA: TGCGCCAGCAGCCAAGAGCGGGGGCGGGTTTTTTCAGAGACCCAGTACTTC
CDR3: CASSQERGRVFSETQYF

size: few
J: TRBJ2-7
D: -
V: TRBV9
DNA: TGTGCCAGCAGCGTAGCCGGTGACGACTACGAGCAGTACTTC
CDR3: CASSVAGDDYEQYF

size: few
J: TRBJ1-2
D: -
V: TRBV30
DNA: TGTGCCTGGAGTGTACACAGATTGGACTACTATGGCTACACCTTC
CDR3: CAWSVHRLDYYGYTF

size: -
J: TRBJ2-5
D: -
V: TRBV7-7
DNA: TGTGCCAGCAGCCCCGACAGGAGCGAGGAGACCCAGTACTTC
CDR3: CASSPDRSEETQYF

size: -
J: TRBJ2-3
D: -
V: TRBV4-3
DNA: TGCGCCAGCAGCCAAGCCTCGTTCTTGGGGGGCGGTACGCAGTATTTT
CDR3: CASSQASFLGGGTQYF

size: medium-sized
J: TRBJ1-1
D: -
V: TRBV12-3/TRBV12-4
DNA: TGTGCCAGCAGGAAAAAAATGAACACTGAAGCTTTCTTT
CDR3: CASRKKMNTEAFF

size: few
J: TRBJ1-2
D: -
V: TRBV4-2
DNA: TGTGCCAGCAGCCCACCCGCGGGGTCGCGTCCCTATGGCTACACCTTC
CDR3: CASSPPAGSRPYGYTF

size: -
J: TRBJ2-3
D: -
V: TRBV28
DNA: TGTGCCAGCAGTTTACCCGCATCGGGAGACCTGACAGATACGCAGTATTTT
CDR3: CASSLPASGDLTDTQYF

size: many
J: TRBJ2-7
D: -
V: TRBV12-3/TRBV12-4
DNA: TGTGCCAGCAGTTCGGGACCGGATTTTCTGTACTTC
CDR3: CASSSGPDFLYF

size: -
J: TRBJ2-1
D: -
V: TRBV6-5
DNA: TGTGCCAGCAGTTACAGTTCAGGCAGGAGCAATGAGCAGTTCTTC
CDR3: CASSYSSGRSNEQFF

size: -
J: TRBJ1-6
D: -
V: TRBV12-3/TRBV12-4
DNA: TGTGCCAGCAGTTGGGTGAGCTCCTATAATTCACCCCTCCACTTT
CDR3: CASSWVSSYNSPLHF

size: many
J: TRBJ2-1
D: -
V: TRBV4-3
DNA: TGCGCCAGCAGCCAAGGCCCGGCCGGCAATGAGCAGTTCTTC
CDR3: CASSQGPAGNEQFF

size: few
J: TRBJ2-7
D: -
V: TRBV4-1
DNA: TGCGCCAGCAGCCACTCCCTTCCCCACTCCTACGAGCAGTACTTC
CDR3: CASSHSLPHSYEQYF

size: many
J: TRBJ2-5
D: TRBD2
V: TRBV4-2
DNA: TGTGCCAGCAGCCAAGCGCTAGCGGGGAACCAAGAGACCCAGTACTTC
CDR3: CASSQALAGNQETQYF

size: -
J: TRBJ1-2
D: -
V: TRBV30
DNA: TGTGCCTGGAGTGGAGAGAGATATGGCTACACCTTC
CDR3: CAWSGERYGYTF

size: few
J: TRBJ2-5
D: -
V: TRBV29-1
DNA: TGCAGCGTTGAAACGGTATGGGTCACACAAGAGACCCAGTACTTC
CDR3: CSVETVWVTQETQYF

size: few
J: TRBJ1-2
D: -
V: TRBV12-5
DNA: TGTGCTAGTGGCGAGAACACAGGGTTATATGGCTACACCTTC
CDR3: CASGENTGLYGYTF

size: -
J: TRBJ1-5
D: -
V: TRBV5-6
DNA: TGTGCCAGCAGCACCTGGGTCCTCGATAGTCAGCCCCAGCATTTT
CDR3: CASSTWVLDSQPQHF

size: many
J: TRBJ2-1
D: -
V: TRBV11-2
DNA: TGTGCCAGCAGCTTAGCCATATGGGCGGAGGCGGGCTACAATGAGCAGTTCTTC
CDR3: CASSLAIWAEAGYNEQFF

size: few
J: TRBJ2-2
D: TRBD1
V: TRBV5-5
DNA: TGTGCCAGCAGCTTGGAGGGGGCTGCAGGGGCGATCGCCGGGGAGCTGTTTTTT
CDR3: CASSLEGAAGAIAGELFF

size: -
J: TRBJ2-7
D: TRBD1
V: TRBV18
DNA: TGTGCCAGCACGGGACCGGGACAGGGGGCCTCCTACGAGCAGTACTTC
CDR3: CASTGPGQGASYEQYF

size: -
J: TRBJ1-6
D: -
V: TRBV19
DNA: TGTGCCAGTAGTGCGTGGAACTCACCCCTCCACTTT
CDR3: CASSAWNSPLHF

size: -
J: TRBJ2-7
D: -
V: TRBV20-1
DNA: TGCAGTGCTAGAGGGACACCTAGCTCCTACGAGCAGTACTTC
CDR3: CSARGTPSSYEQYF

size: many
J: TRBJ2-5
D: -
V: TRBV20-1
DNA: TGCAGTGCTAGTACGGGGTTGGTGTGGGAGACCCAGTACTTC
CDR3: CSASTGLVWETQYF

size: few
J: TRBJ1-2
D: -
V: TRBV6-5
DNA: TGTGCCAGCAGTTACTCCCGGACCGCAGGACAGTCTAACTATGGCTACACCTTC
CDR3: CASSYSRTAGQSNYGYTF

size: many
J: TRBJ2-2
D: -
V: TRBV12-3/TRBV12-4
DNA: TGTGCCAGCAGTTTGTTGGGCGCGAACACCGGGGAGCTGTTTTTT
CDR3: CASSLLGANTGELFF

size: few
J: TRBJ2-1
D: TRBD2
V: TRBV7-3
DNA: TGTGCCAGCAGCCCACTAGCGGGGAGCTCCTACAATGAGCAGTTCTTC
CDR3: CASSPLAGSSYNEQFF

size: few
J: TRBJ2-2
D: TRBD2
V: TRBV2
DNA: TGTGCCAGCAGTGTGGGAGTCGGGACTAGCGACCGGGAGCTGTTTTTT
CDR3: CASSVGVGTSDRELFF

size: many
J: TRBJ2-5
D: TRBD2
V: TRBV28
DNA: TGTGCCAGCAGTTTATGGCCTAGCGGGGGGGCCCTTCCTAATCTCGGGGAGACCCAGTACTTC
CDR3: CASSLWPSGGALPNLGETQYF

size: -
J: TRBJ1-2
D: -
V: TRBV7-9
DNA: TGTGCCAGCAGCGTTGGAGCGGGGGGGCATTCTAACTATGGCTACACCTTC
CDR3: CASSVGAGGHSNYGYTF

size: -
J: TRBJ2-3
D: TRBD2
V: TRBV20-1
DNA: TGCAGTGCTAGCGGTCGCCCCGACTTCGCGGGGGGTGGCGCAGATACGCAGTATTTT
CDR3: CSASGRPDFAGGGADTQYF

size: few
J: TRBJ2-1
D: -
V: TRBV27
DNA: TGTGCCAGCAGTCGAAACGGGGGTACCTACAATGAGCAGTTCTTC
CDR3: CASSRNGGTYNEQFF

size: -
J: TRBJ2-5
D: -
V: TRBV19
DNA: TGTGCCAGTAGTATTGGGGCTTTTTCCCAGTGGGAGACCCAGTACTTC
CDR3: CASSIGAFSQWETQYF

size: -
J: TRBJ2-1
D: TRBD2
V: TRBV19
DNA: TGTGCCAGTAACTCGGGCGCGGGGGTCAATGAGCAGTTCTTC
CDR3: CASNSGAGVNEQFF

size: many
J: TRBJ1-3
D: -
V: TRBV15
DNA: TGTGCCACCAGCAGAGTTTTCGGGGAAGGAAACACCATATATTTT
CDR3: CATSRVFGEGNTIYF

size: few
J: TRBJ2-1
D: -
V: TRBV4-3
DNA: TGCGCCAGCAGCCATTCGCGTTCCTACAATGAGCAGTTCTTC
CDR3: CASSHSRSYNEQFF

size: few
J: TRBJ2-5
D: -
V: TRBV7-2
DNA: TGTGCCAGCAGCTTAGGGGTAGGGGGGGCTCGAGAGACCCAGTACTTC
CDR3: CASSLGVGGARETQYF